This T cell receptor beta chain derives from a study of blood T cell repertoires in COVID-19. As handled by the study authors: From reference gene primer amplification, estimates of nucleated cell counts were derived. Repertoires were generated with immunoSEQ multiplex PCR, while TCRdb's copy carries only in-frame clones and drops some. V, J and clone size are taken as reported in that table, and D and trimming were inferred from the DNA itself. The sample carries 150,000 or so clones, 80% to 90% recorded once. The CDR3 length is 15 residues. Germline V CDR1 and CDR2: SGHRS, YFSETQ. V shed 0 bases and J shed 1 base, with 9 bases lying between them. During active infection, Seattle patients enrolled and were then monitored through disease.

This receptor was identified in a woman in her fifties or sixties with COVID-19, enrolled during active disease. This sequence joins TRBV5-1 and TRBJ2-3; D is ambiguous. The sequenced sample consisted of peripheral blood. The DNA of the CDR3 is TGCGCCAGCAGCTTGGTCCCGGGTGGCACAGATACGCAGTATTTT. This sequence encodes CASSLVPGGTDTQYF.